The source of this TCR beta chain is a study of response to subunit inactivated influenza vaccine. Each CDR3 protein is one row after TCRdb ran MiXCR on the RT-PCR reads. The sample contains hundreds of thousands of distinct CDR3 sequences, roughly 13% of which appear only once. This clonotype was recorded a few times. This CDR3 comprises 16 residues. CDR1 and CDR2 from the germline V gene are LGHDT and YNNKEL (reference sequence). Trimming at V came to 3 bases and at J to 7 bases, leaving 8 bases not matched to a gene. The chain carries TRBV3-1 and TRBJ1-6; 8 bases match TRBD1. The clonotype was recovered from a man aged 45-60 years who received an inactivated influenza vaccine. Source: PBMCs from blood, taken approximately 15 days before vaccination. CDR3 in amino acids: CASSQIGQGRNSPLHF. The CDR3 coding sequence is TGTGCCAGCAGCCAGATCGGACAGGGAAGGAATTCACCCCTCCACTTT.